The 11 T cell receptor beta chains below all came from one sample that was sequenced in a study of T cell responses to AZD1222 COVID-19 vaccine. Produced via immunoSEQ multiplex PCR; TCRdb's table is partial and in-frame only. The sample records about 130,000 clones, around 93% being singletons. This material consisted of peripheral blood, taken on day 0 of AZD1222 vaccination. Receptors originate from an adult in good health.

V and J are TRBV27 and TRBJ1-1, with D possibly matching TRBD1 (5 bases). Trimming took off 3 bases at V and 2 bases at J, with 10 bases between the two ends. The CDR3 is 14 amino acids. The germline V gene has CDR1 MNHEY and CDR2 SMNVEV (reference sequence). CDR3 in DNA: TGTGCCAGCAGTTTTACGGGGGGAAACACTGAAGCTTTCTTT. Protein: CASSFTGGNTEAFF.

J is TRBJ1-2 and V is TRBV11-3, with D uncertain. The V gene lost 0 bases and the J gene lost 5 bases, with 13 bases spanning the gap. Germline V gene sequence: CDR1 SGHNT, CDR2 YENEEA. The CDR3 totals 15 residues. DNA for the CDR3: TGTGCCAGCAGCTTAGACGCAGATTCTAGATATGGCTACACCTTC. Translation: CASSLDADSRYGYTF.

The chain combines TRBV19 with TRBJ1-1, with unresolved D. The CDR3 loop spans 13 amino acids. CDR1 is LNHDA and CDR2 is SQIVND in the germline V gene (reference sequence). The V end was cut by 4 bases, the J end by 0 bases, with 6 bases between. In DNA, the CDR3 is TGTGCCAGTAGTACATATATGAACACTGAAGCTTTCTTT. It codes for CASSTYMNTEAFF.

The rearrangement links TRBV6-2 or TRBV6-3 to TRBJ1-5; possible D gene TRBD1, 6 bases. The V gene lost 5 bases and the J gene lost 3 bases, with 20 bases spanning the gap. CDR1 is MNHEY, CDR2 SVGEGT, per germline. This CDR3 comprises 17 residues. The CDR3 sequence is CASSPGTYGGNNQPQHF. The CDR3 DNA reads as TGTGCCAGCAGTCCCGGGACATACGGAGGAAACAATCAGCCCCAGCATTTT.

This clone was seen a single time. The rearrangement joins TRBV4-1 to TRBJ2-5, with TRBD2 matching over 15 bases. The V gene's germline CDR1 is MGHRA and CDR2 YSYEKL. Trimming took 4 bases from V and 5 from J; bases not matched to a gene: 11. The CDR3 runs 18 residues. The CDR3 DNA sequence: TGCGCCAGCAGCCGAACTCCGGGACTAGCGGGGGGCCGGGAGACCCAGTACTTC. It yields the protein CASSRTPGLAGGRETQYF.

In its sample, this clone was seen once. The rearrangement joins TRBV5-1 to TRBJ2-1, with a weak D call TRBD2 (6 bases). In germline, CDR1 is SGHRS, CDR2 YFSETQ. The CDR3 spans 16 residues. V dropped 5 bases and J dropped 0 bases, with 15 bases sitting between them. The CDR3 here is CASRVGGTSSYNEQFF. CDR3 coding DNA: TGCGCCAGCAGGGTGGGCGGGACCAGCTCCTACAATGAGCAGTTCTTC.

V usage is TRBV28 and J usage is TRBJ1-2, with 7 bases that match TRBD1. The germline V gene encodes CDR1 MDHEN and CDR2 SYDVKM. The CDR3 has 15 amino acids. V gave up 7 bases and J gave up 4 bases; unmatched junction bases: 12. CDR3 bases: TGTGCCAGCAACTCCAAACCACAGGGGCGCTATGGCTACACCTTC. It is translated as CASNSKPQGRYGYTF.

The J gene is TRBJ1-1, the V gene TRBV12-3 or TRBV12-4; D is possibly TRBD1 (6 bases). This CDR3 contains 13 residues. V was cut by 4 bases and J by 4 bases, with 10 bases left in between. The CDR3 nucleotides read TGTGCCAGCAGTTCAAACAGGGCCACTGAAGCTTTCTTT. Protein: CASSSNRATEAFF.

V gene TRBV5-1 combines with J gene TRBJ2-3; D is undetermined. The CDR3 is made up of 16 amino acids. CDR1 and CDR2 from the germline V gene are SGHRS and YFSETQ. V lost 4 bases, J lost 2 bases, and 17 bases lay in between. CDR3 sequence (DNA): TGCGCCAGCAGCCAATTGGAGAGCCGTGCCACAGATACGCAGTATTTT. Translation gives CASSQLESRATDTQYF. Combining the CDR3 with reference TRBV5-1 and TRBJ2-3 gives the whole variable domain KAGVTQTPRYLIKTRGQQVTLSCSPISGHRSVSWYQQTPGQGLQFLFEYFSETQRNKGNFPGRFSGRQFSNSRSEMNVSTLELGDSALYLCASSQLESRATDTQYFGPGTRLTVL.

This chain connects TRBV9 to TRBJ2-5; TRBD2 is a possible D gene (5 bases). Trimming stripped 3 bases from V and 2 bases from J, with 14 bases between. This CDR3 has 15 residues. Germline loops: CDR1 SGDLS, CDR2 YYNGEE. Here the CDR3 DNA reads TGTGCCAGCAGCGACGGAGGCGGGCAGCAAGAGACCCAGTACTTC. Encoded protein: CASSDGGGQQETQYF.

The chain has TRBV6-6 and TRBJ2-3; 9 positions match TRBD2. Germline V CDR1 and CDR2: MNHNY, SVGAGI (reference sequence). The V segment lost 6 bases and the J segment 4 bases; nucleotides outside the gene matches: 5. The CDR3 spans 14 residues. The CDR3 region has the DNA TGTGCCAGCAGCCGCGGGGGGGGCTCAGATACGCAGTATTTT. This gives the protein CASSRGGGSDTQYF.